This TCR beta chain was captured by sequencing in a study of human T cells and chemical hapten exposure. At the level of the study: Patch tests containing 0.01% DPC, applied to the upper back, were read at 6 days.

Time point denoted: pre-sensitization, week 0. As to treatment: therapeutic diphenylcyclopropenone sensitization with weekly scalp DPC. The starting material, unfractionated whole blood, was used for total RNA extraction. Participating donors were patients with alopecia, aged 18 to 70 years, considered appropriate candidates for DPC. Germline V gives CDR1 SGHTA, CDR2 FQGNSA. There are 14 residues in the CDR3. V lost 5 bases to trimming and J lost 3 bases; unmatched junction nucleotides: 7. TCRdb re-analysed the RACE reads in MiXCR, keeping a single row per CDR3 protein. Of under 45,000 distinct CDR3 sequences in the sample, 10% to 13% were seen once.

This chain joins TRBV7-2 and TRBJ2-7; 7 nucleotides agree with TRBD1. The receptor was derived from a man in his fifties or sixties with alopecia areata. Some clones in this sample may be carry-over from other donors' samples. This specimen was whole blood, taken in connection with sensitization to the hapten diphenylcyclopropenone (DPC). The CDR3 protein is CASSPHRQGYEQYF. The CDR3 coding sequence is TGTGCCAGCAGCCCCCATCGACAGGGCTACGAGCAGTACTTC. The variable domain in full, completed from reference TRBV7-2 and TRBJ2-7, reads GAGVSQSPSNKVTEKGKDVELRCDPISGHTALYWYRQSLGQGLEFLIYFQGNSAPDKSGLPSDRFSAERTGGSVSTLTIQRTQQEDSAVYLCASSPHRQGYEQYFGPGTRLTVT.